What follows is one TCR beta chain and its context. Its antigen remains unknown. The CDR3 has 15 amino acids. Germline values: CDR1 SGHTA, CDR2 FQGNSA. V was shortened by 5 bases and J by 0 bases, with 12 bases between the two germline ends. The source of the sample is a study of CD8+ T cells in alopecia areata. Findings and caveats of the study: Compared with normal scalp, lesional scalp had higher clonality and more expanded CD8+ clones.

Isolated RNA was reverse transcribed into cDNA used as the sequencing template. Assay: immunoSEQ multiplex PCR; the TCRdb copy retains only in-frame clones and omits some. The sample has around 97,000 clones, around three fifths seen once; the top ten hold 8% to 10%. The clonotype was recovered from a human donor in good health. This chain joins TRBV7-2 and TRBJ2-3; tentative D call: TRBD2 (6 bases). The sequencing sample was made of CD4+ T cells sorted from blood. The CDR3 DNA is TGTGCCAGCAGCCCGGACTACACTAGCACAGATACGCAGTATTTT. Its translation: CASSPDYTSTDTQYF.